These 6 T cell receptor beta chains were sequenced from one sample in a study of vaccination effects on CD4 cells after COVID-19. What these receptors recognize is not known. Researchers isolated CD4+ T cells once less than 13 days of culture had elapsed. TCRdb's copy holds only in-frame clones and misses some; the assay was immunoSEQ multiplex PCR. The sample gives more than 45,000 clones, 65% to 80% of which show up once; 2.5% to 3.5% is in the top ten. Specimen: CD4+ T cells from PBMCs cultured without peptide, collected before COVID-19 vaccination. The receptors here all came from a human donor who received a COVID-19 vaccine.

The chain is built from TRBV19 and TRBJ1-1, with 8 bases fitting TRBD1. CDR3 length: 15 amino acids. CDR1 LNHDA and CDR2 SQIVND come from the germline V gene (reference sequence). V was pared by 7 bases and J by 1 base, with 8 bases of the junction left unmatched. As DNA, the CDR3 is TGTGCCAGTACCTCACGGACAGGGACGAACACTGAAGCTTTCTTT. Translated: CASTSRTGTNTEAFF.

This clone was detected only a few times. The chain carries TRBV6-6 and TRBJ2-7; 7 bases map to TRBD2. CDR3 length: 15 residues. J lost 4 bases, V lost 7 bases, and 13 bases had no gene match. From germline, CDR1 is MNHNY and CDR2 SVGAGI (reference sequence). The CDR3, as DNA: TGTGCCAGCACCACGACCGGGACTATACCTTACGAGCAGTACGTC. This sequence encodes CASTTTGTIPYEQYV.

V and J are TRBV29-1 and TRBJ2-1; D assignment may be TRBD1 or TRBD2 (6 bases each). V gave up 8 bases and J gave up 4 bases, with 15 bases separating them. The CDR3 runs to 13 residues. Germline CDR1 is SQVTM and CDR2 is ANQGSEA. CDR3 sequence: CSINRGVYNEQFF. The CDR3 DNA reads as TGCAGCATCAATAGGGGGGTATACAATGAGCAGTTCTTC.

This chain links TRBV7-2 with TRBJ2-5; D gene uncertain. The CDR3 runs to 12 residues. V lost 5 bases, J lost 5 bases, and 9 bases lay in between. Germline V gene lookup returns CDR1 SGHTA and CDR2 FQGNSA. In DNA form, the CDR3 reads TGTGCCAGCAGCGTCATCTGGGAGACCCAGTACTTC. This codes for CASSVIWETQYF.

V usage is TRBV6-5 and J usage is TRBJ1-1; 11 bases fit TRBD1. The V gene end was trimmed by 10 bases and the J gene end by 5 bases; junction bases not matched to a gene: 6. The CDR3 consists of 13 residues. CDR1 is MNHEY and CDR2 is SVGAGI in the germline V gene. CDR3 loop: CATVGQGATEAFF. The CDR3 nucleotides read TGTGCCACTGTAGGACAGGGGGCTACTGAAGCTTTCTTT.

This clone is a singleton in its sample. The rearrangement links TRBV21-1 to TRBJ2-7; the D call of TRBD1 is as the table states it, not checked on the DNA. TRBV21-1 is tagged as a pseudogene. There are 15 residues in the CDR3. DNA for the CDR3: TGTGCCAGCAGCAAACTAGGGACAGGGGGGTACGAGCAGTACGTC. This sequence encodes CASSKLGTGGYEQYV.